These T cell receptor beta chains were read from a single sample in a study of shared clonotypes between healthy human individuals. TCRdb's table, derived via immunoSEQ multiplex PCR, lists solely in-frame clones and lacks some. The sample has roughly 2.4 million clones, under 97% seen once. The sequenced sample was naive CD4+ T cells sorted from blood. All receptors derive from a young man in good health. Each CDR3 is given with its conserved first and last residue. A D gene is named only where the DNA matches it firmly. Part of the rows lack a size; the others show once, few, many or a class for expanded clones.

D	V	size	J	CDR3	DNA
TRBD1	TRBV30	-	TRBJ1-4	CAWRQGATNEKLFF	TGTGCCTGGAGGCAGGGGGCCACTAATGAAAAACTGTTTTTT
-	TRBV5-1	-	TRBJ2-5	CASSLGQGGAQYF	TGCGCCAGCAGCTTGGGACAGGGAGGGGCCCAGTACTTC
-	TRBV7-9	-	TRBJ2-7	CASRPRDTHYEQYF	TGTGCCAGCAGGCCCCGGGACACACACTACGAGCAGTACTTC
-	TRBV4-1	-	TRBJ2-7	CASSQVVADYEQYF	TGCGCCAGCAGCCAAGTCGTGGCCGACTACGAGCAGTACTTC
-	TRBV7-2	-	TRBJ2-7	CASSLARGGDSPYEQYF	TGTGCCAGCAGCTTAGCGCGAGGAGGGGATTCGCCCTACGAGCAGTACTTC
-	TRBV5-1	-	TRBJ1-6	CASSLARDFNSPLHF	TGCGCCAGCAGCTTGGCCCGGGACTTTAATTCACCCCTCCACTTT
TRBD2	TRBV4-3	-	TRBJ2-7	CASSQEVAGGNEQYF	TGCGCCAGCAGCCAAGAGGTAGCGGGGGGAAACGAGCAGTACTTC
TRBD1	TRBV4-1	-	TRBJ2-7	CASSQPGTAYEQYF	TGCGCCAGCAGCCAGCCCGGGACAGCCTACGAGCAGTACTTC
-	TRBV10-1	-	TRBJ1-5	CASSDGTINQPQHF	TGCGCCAGCAGTGACGGGACGATCAATCAGCCCCAGCATTTT
-	TRBV5-1	-	TRBJ1-4	CASSPFGWTNEKLFF	TGCGCCAGCAGCCCGTTCGGGTGGACCAATGAAAAACTGTTTTTT
TRBD1	TRBV27	-	TRBJ1-1	CASSLRQGRSDTEAFF	TGTGCCAGCAGTTTGAGACAGGGCAGGAGCGACACTGAAGCTTTCTTT
-	TRBV19	-	TRBJ1-2	CASSATDILWDYTF	TGTGCCAGTAGTGCAACCGACATACTTTGGGACTACACCTTC
-	TRBV11-2	-	TRBJ2-2	CASSLNPLTSSGELFF	TGTGCCAGCAGCTTAAACCCCTTGACTAGTTCCGGGGAGCTGTTTTTT
-	TRBV6-5	-	TRBJ2-3	CASSYERFSTDTQYF	TGTGCCAGCAGTTACGAGCGTTTTAGCACAGATACGCAGTATTTT
TRBD1	TRBV25-1	-	TRBJ2-3	CASSELGQGGTDTQYF	TGTGCCAGCAGTGAATTGGGACAGGGCGGCACAGATACGCAGTATTTT
TRBD1	TRBV5-6	-	TRBJ2-1	CASSLSGQTLSYNEQFF	TGTGCCAGCAGCTTGTCGGGACAGACCCTCTCCTACAATGAGCAGTTCTTC
TRBD1	TRBV9	-	TRBJ1-2	CASSTPTGTQLANYGYTF	TGTGCCAGCAGCACTCCGACAGGGACCCAACTTGCTAACTATGGCTACACCTTC
TRBD1	TRBV29-1	-	TRBJ2-1	CSVGEITGQGEQFF	TGCAGCGTTGGTGAAATAACGGGACAGGGTGAGCAGTTCTTC
-	TRBV7-2	-	TRBJ2-6	CATRSGANVLTF	TGTGCCACCCGATCTGGGGCCAACGTCCTGACTTTC
TRBD1	TRBV7-2	-	TRBJ1-1	CASSPQQGRATEAFF	TGTGCCAGCAGCCCACAACAGGGGAGGGCCACTGAAGCTTTCTTT
TRBD2	TRBV30	-	TRBJ2-3	CAWRLAGGRDTQYF	TGTGCCTGGAGACTAGCGGGGGGCCGCGATACGCAGTATTTT
TRBD1	TRBV11-2	-	TRBJ1-1	CASSPRGPTGAEAFF	TGTGCCAGCAGTCCGAGGGGCCCCACAGGGGCTGAAGCTTTCTTT
TRBD2	TRBV30	-	TRBJ2-3	CAWSAAPGLAGGTTDTQYF	TGTGCCTGGAGTGCAGCCCCGGGACTAGCGGGAGGTACCACAGATACGCAGTATTTT
-	TRBV6-5	-	TRBJ2-5	CASGFGGLQETQYF	TGTGCCAGCGGCTTTGGGGGGTTACAAGAGACCCAGTACTTC
-	TRBV7-2	-	TRBJ2-1	CASSLAPRDEQFF	TGTGCCAGCAGCTTAGCGCCCAGGGATGAGCAGTTCTTC
-	TRBV7-2	-	TRBJ2-7	CASSLERDNYEQYF	TGTGCCAGCAGCTTAGAACGGGACAACTACGAGCAGTACTTC
TRBD1	TRBV5-6	-	TRBJ2-7	CASSSGTGLLEQYF	TGTGCCAGCAGTTCCGGGACAGGACTTCTCGAGCAGTACTTC
TRBD2	TRBV6-1	-	TRBJ2-3	CASSASGMGADTQYF	TGTGCCAGCAGTGCTAGCGGGATGGGCGCAGATACGCAGTATTTT
-	TRBV5-1	-	TRBJ1-1	CASSLAGEMVAFF	TGCGCCAGCAGCTTAGCAGGGGAGATGGTGGCTTTCTTT
TRBD2	TRBV5-4	-	TRBJ2-1	CASSLIAGGAGGEQFF	TGTGCCAGCAGCTTAATAGCGGGGGGGGCTGGAGGTGAGCAGTTCTTC
-	TRBV7-8	-	TRBJ1-4	CASSLDLGRNEKLFF	TGTGCCAGCAGCTTAGATTTGGGGCGTAATGAAAAACTGTTTTTT
TRBD1	TRBV18	-	TRBJ1-1	CASSPTGVEAFF	TGTGCCAGCTCTCCAACAGGGGTTGAAGCTTTCTTT
TRBD2	TRBV10-3	-	TRBJ2-1	CASRTSGSYNEQFF	TGTGCCAGCCGAACTAGCGGCTCCTACAATGAGCAGTTCTTC
TRBD1	TRBV4-1	-	TRBJ2-1	CASAGTGKKHTKINEQFF	TGCGCCAGCGCCGGGACAGGAAAGAAACACACCAAAATCAATGAGCAGTTCTTC
-	TRBV6-6	-	TRBJ2-2	CASSYSKGELFF	TGTGCCAGCAGTTACTCGAAAGGGGAGCTGTTTTTT
-	TRBV7-8	-	TRBJ2-3	CASSLRGIGTDTQYF	TGTGCCAGCAGCTTAAGGGGGATTGGCACAGATACGCAGTATTTT
-	TRBV4-3	-	TRBJ2-1	CASSQEVGQRGEQFF	TGCGCCAGCAGCCAAGAGGTAGGCCAGAGAGGTGAGCAGTTCTTC
TRBD1	TRBV18	-	TRBJ1-3	CASSPLLIRAGGHSGNTIYF	TGTGCCAGCTCACCACTGCTTATTAGGGCAGGGGGCCACTCTGGAAACACCATATATTTT
TRBD1	TRBV5-1	-	TRBJ1-1	CASSIPGQGTEAFF	TGCGCCAGCAGCATCCCGGGACAGGGGACTGAAGCTTTCTTT
-	TRBV28	once	TRBJ1-2	CASRRAPGQNYGYTF	TGTGCCAGCAGACGGGCTCCAGGACAAAACTATGGCTACACCTTC
-	TRBV11-1	-	TRBJ1-2	CASSSNSGNYGYTF	TGTGCCAGCAGCTCTAACTCTGGAAACTATGGCTACACCTTC
TRBD1	TRBV6-1	-	TRBJ1-2	CASSDPNPGQSGYTF	TGTGCCAGCAGTGACCCTAATCCGGGACAGAGTGGCTACACCTTC
-	TRBV5-6	-	TRBJ1-1	CASSFSRTEAFF	TGTGCCAGCAGCTTTAGTCGGACTGAAGCTTTCTTT
-	TRBV5-4	-	TRBJ2-5	CASSPGAPDQETQYF	TGTGCCAGCAGCCCCGGGGCCCCTGACCAAGAGACCCAGTACTTC
TRBD1	TRBV27	once	TRBJ1-1	CASSWDRAMNTEAFF	TGTGCCAGCAGTTGGGACAGGGCCATGAACACTGAAGCTTTCTTT
-	TRBV6-6	-	TRBJ2-7	CASSAQQGTEQYF	TGTGCCAGCAGCGCGCAACAGGGTACCGAGCAGTACTTC
-	TRBV11-2	-	TRBJ2-1	CASSLSGRSAAYNEQFF	TGTGCCAGCAGCTTATCCGGTCGTAGTGCGGCCTACAATGAGCAGTTCTTC
-	TRBV18	-	TRBJ1-3	CASSLLGQISGNTIYF	TGTGCCAGCTCTTTGTTAGGACAAATCTCTGGAAACACCATATATTTT
-	TRBV5-6	-	TRBJ2-7	CASSVRGQSSYEQYF	TGTGCCAGCAGCGTACGAGGGCAGAGCTCCTACGAGCAGTACTTC
TRBD1	TRBV5-1	-	TRBJ1-2	CASSLGQGVPDYGYTF	TGCGCCAGCAGCTTGGGACAGGGGGTTCCCGACTATGGCTACACCTTC
-	TRBV6-5	-	TRBJ1-6	CASSGGESNSPLHF	TGTGCCAGCAGTGGAGGGGAATCAAATTCACCCCTCCACTTT
TRBD1	TRBV28	-	TRBJ1-1	CASSLEGAGTEAFF	TGTGCCAGCAGTTTAGAGGGGGCGGGAACTGAAGCTTTCTTT